This T cell receptor beta chain derives from a study of control samples from healthy donors and cancer patients. Repertoires were generated with immunoSEQ multiplex PCR, while TCRdb's copy carries only in-frame clones and drops some. The sample has about 140,000 clones, around 94% seen once. This CDR3 contains 14 residues. Trimming stripped 0 bases from V and 3 bases from J, with 12 bases between. The germline gives CDR1 GTSNPN, CDR2 SVGIG (reference sequence). The rearrangement uses TRBV30 and TRBJ2-7; no definite D call. The specimen was blood. The sequence was collected from a man aged 40-49 years in good health. CDR3 protein: CAWSVRSRNYEQYF. CDR3 nucleotides: TGTGCCTGGAGTGTACGATCTAGGAACTACGAGCAGTACTTC.